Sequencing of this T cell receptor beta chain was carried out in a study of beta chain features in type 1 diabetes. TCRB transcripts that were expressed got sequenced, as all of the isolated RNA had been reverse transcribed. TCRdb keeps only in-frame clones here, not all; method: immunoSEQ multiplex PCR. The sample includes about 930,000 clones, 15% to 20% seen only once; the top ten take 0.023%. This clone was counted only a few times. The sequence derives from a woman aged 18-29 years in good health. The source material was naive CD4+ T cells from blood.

The CDR3 loop reads CASSLVTNRGTDTQYF. CDR3 sequence (DNA): TGTGCCAGCAGCTTAGTTACGAACAGGGGCACAGATACGCAGTATTTT. The chain recombines TRBV7-3 with TRBJ2-3, with D maybe TRBD1 (6 bases). Trimming stripped 2 bases from V and 1 base from J, with 13 bases between. The CDR3 runs 16 residues. CDR1 and CDR2 (germline): SGHTA, FQGTGA.